One and the same sample provided the 23 T cell receptor beta chains below, sequenced in a study of cytomegalovirus exposure and HLA in healthy donors. With 60 Vbeta and 13 Jbeta primers, the PCR was carried out. Generated by immunoSEQ multiplex PCR, the TCRdb table keeps only in-frame clones and is missing some. The repertoire holds about 180,000 clones, with 72% as singletons. Sequencing was performed on PBMCs. These receptors were collected from a human donor in good health.

V gene TRBV11-1 combines with J gene TRBJ2-1, with 9 bases identical to TRBD2. The ends lost 1 base at V and 7 bases at J; junction bases unmatched: 8. The length of the CDR3 is 16 residues. The V gene's germline CDR1 is SGHAT and CDR2 FQDESV (reference sequence). CDR3 DNA sequence: TGTGCCAGCAGCTTAGTGGGGCGGGGGGGGAAAAATGAGCAGTTCTTC. This sequence encodes CASSLVGRGGKNEQFF.

The chain uses TRBV5-4 and TRBJ2-2, with TRBD2 identical over 10 bases. CDR3 size: 15 residues. From germline, CDR1 is SGHNT and CDR2 YYREEE (reference sequence). V gave up 7 bases and J gave up 2 bases; unmatched junction bases: 5. The CDR3 region has the DNA TGTGCCAGCTTACAGCGGGGGGGAAACACCGGGGAGCTGTTTTTT. This translates into CASLQRGGNTGELFF.

The J gene is TRBJ2-3, the V gene TRBV6-4, with TRBD2 matching 11 bases. CDR3 size: 14 residues. V lost 5 bases to trimming and J lost 5 bases; unmatched junction nucleotides: 3. From germline, CDR1 is MRHNA and CDR2 SNTAGT. The CDR3 coding sequence is TGTGCCAGCAGTCTAGCGGGGGGAATAGATACGCAGTATTTT. It specifies CASSLAGGIDTQYF.

The J gene is TRBJ2-2, the V gene TRBV5-8, with D maybe TRBD1 (6 bases). Germline-derived CDR1 and CDR2 are SGHTS and YDEGEE. Trimming left V 6 bases short and J 3 bases short, with 15 bases between. The CDR3 has 15 residues. The CDR3 loop is CASKSLGGYTGELFF. In DNA, the CDR3 is TGTGCCAGCAAGTCGTTAGGGGGATACACCGGGGAGCTGTTTTTT.

This chain joins TRBV19 and TRBJ1-5, with D perhaps matching TRBD1 (6 bases). Trimming removed 1 base at V and 2 bases at J, with 18 bases between. This CDR3 region has 18 residues. The germline CDR1 and CDR2 sequences are LNHDA and SQIVND (reference sequence). Here the CDR3 reads CASSIGWRQGLGNQPQHF. The CDR3 DNA follows: TGTGCCAGTAGTATAGGATGGAGGCAGGGGCTGGGCAATCAGCCCCAGCATTTT.

This clone has only a few counts. The chain recombines TRBV6-1 with TRBJ1-2; D is unclear. Trimming left V 6 bases short and J 2 bases short, with 10 bases between. The germline V gene encodes CDR1 MNHNS and CDR2 SASEGT. CDR3 size: 13 residues. CDR3 bases: TGTGCCAGCAGCCCGACATCGAACTATGGCTACACCTTC. It specifies CASSPTSNYGYTF.

This rearrangement joins TRBV20-1 to TRBJ1-2; the match to TRBD1 covers 7 bases. The V segment lost 5 bases and the J segment 10 bases; nucleotides outside the gene matches: 7. This CDR3 has 11 amino acids. Looked up from germline, CDR1 is DFQATT and CDR2 is SNEGSKA (reference sequence). The CDR3: CSAGDSEVYTF. In nucleotides, the CDR3 is TGCAGTGCTGGGGACAGCGAAGTCTACACCTTC.

The table lists this clone with a count of one. The rearrangement links TRBV7-8 to TRBJ1-6, with TRBD1 matching over 7 bases. V gave up 1 base and J gave up 4 bases; unmatched junction bases: 4. The CDR3 is 16 residues long. From germline, CDR1 is SGHVS and CDR2 FQNEAQ. In DNA, the CDR3 is TGTGCCAGCAGCTTAGTGGGACAGTCTTATAATTCACCCCTCCACTTT. Encoded protein: CASSLVGQSYNSPLHF.

The chain carries TRBV27 and TRBJ1-5; 7 nucleotides match TRBD1. J was trimmed by 0 bases and V by 6 bases; bases with no gene match: 14. Germline V gene sequence: CDR1 MNHEY, CDR2 SMNVEV (reference sequence). This CDR3 contains 18 residues. CDR3 DNA sequence: TGTGCCAGCAGCCCCAGGGGGGAATGGATATATAGCAATCAGCCCCAGCATTTT. Its protein is CASSPRGEWIYSNQPQHF.

There are a few counts of this clone. The chain is built from TRBV30 and TRBJ2-6; weak D call: TRBD2 (6 bases). This CDR3 region has 15 residues. CDR1 is GTSNPN, CDR2 SVGIG, per germline (reference sequence). V lost 4 bases to trimming and J lost 0 bases, with 10 bases between them. The chain's CDR3 is CAWNLGGSGANVLTF. For the CDR3, the DNA is TGTGCCTGGAATCTGGGGGGCTCTGGGGCCAACGTCCTGACTTTC.

J is TRBJ1-4 and V is TRBV25-1; 10 nucleotides match TRBD1. Germline-derived CDR1 and CDR2 are MGHDK and SYGVNS. CDR3 length: 15 residues. The trim removed 4 bases at V and 8 bases at J, leaving 7 bases unmatched. The CDR3 nucleotides read TGTGCCAGCAGTGGAGACAGGGGGCCCGGAGAAAAACTGTTTTTT. Translating it yields CASSGDRGPGEKLFF.

This rearrangement joins TRBV30 to TRBJ1-2; D unresolved. V gave up 0 bases and J gave up 5 bases, with 10 bases separating them. Germline V gene sequence: CDR1 GTSNPN, CDR2 SVGIG (reference sequence). This CDR3 has 13 amino acids. The CDR3 bases are TGTGCCTGGAGTGTGAACTCGAGGTATGGCTACACCTTC. Amino acids: CAWSVNSRYGYTF.

This rearrangement joins TRBV19 to TRBJ1-6, with 8 bases fitting TRBD1. CDR1 and CDR2 from the germline V gene are LNHDA and SQIVND (reference sequence). CDR3 length equals 16 residues. The junction had 12 bases not matched to a gene; V was cut back by 7 bases and J by 7 bases. This CDR3 reads CASTNPGDRLNSPLHF. DNA of the CDR3: TGTGCCAGTACCAATCCCGGGGACAGGCTGAATTCACCCCTCCACTTT.

The chain recombines TRBV7-2 with TRBJ1-5, with D unresolved. In germline, CDR1 is SGHTA, CDR2 FQGNSA. The CDR3 loop spans 15 amino acids. V lost 1 base and J 6 bases, leaving 13 bases between the germline ends. For the CDR3, the DNA is TGTGCCAGCAGCTTAGTATGGGTTCCTAGTCAGCCCCAGCATTTT. Translating gives CASSLVWVPSQPQHF.

This rearrangement joins TRBV30 to TRBJ2-3; 7 bases align to TRBD1. Germline CDR1 is GTSNPN and CDR2 is SVGIG (reference sequence). CDR3 length: 15 residues. V lost 1 base to trimming and J lost 5 bases; unmatched junction nucleotides: 9. The CDR3 sequence is CAWSAVTGNVDTQYF. CDR3 sequence (DNA): TGTGCCTGGAGTGCTGTGACAGGGAATGTAGATACGCAGTATTTT.

The V gene is TRBV5-6, the J gene TRBJ2-3; 8 nucleotides line up with TRBD2. J was trimmed by 3 bases and V by 3 bases; bases with no gene match: 6. In germline, CDR1 is SGHDT, CDR2 YYEEEE. The CDR3 loop spans 15 amino acids. CDR3 sequence (DNA): TGTGCCAGCAGCTGGCAGCGGGGGATGACAGATACGCAGTATTTT. Its protein is CASSWQRGMTDTQYF.

V usage is TRBV2 and J usage is TRBJ2-3; the D gene is possibly TRBD2 (7 bases). Looked up from germline, CDR1 is SNHLY and CDR2 is FYNNEI. This CDR3 is 14 amino acids long. Trimming cost V 6 bases and J 5 bases, with 15 bases left between them. The CDR3 region has the DNA TGTGCCAGCAGCAATACAGGGAGGGGAGATACGCAGTATTTT. It encodes CASSNTGRGDTQYF.

The chain couples TRBV6-5 to TRBJ2-7, with a possible D match to TRBD2 (7 bases). V was shortened by 6 bases and J by 5 bases, with 20 bases between the two germline ends. Germline V gene lookup returns CDR1 MNHEY and CDR2 SVGAGI. The CDR3 sequence is 15 residues long. In DNA, the CDR3 is TGTGCCAGCAGCGGAGGGGGGGAAGAGGTCCACGAGCAGTACTTC. This gives the protein CASSGGGEEVHEQYF.

This clone was seen only once. Other nucleotide sequences in the sample specify the same CDR3. The rearrangement links TRBV5-1 to TRBJ2-2, with TRBD2 matching 14 bases. J lost 2 bases, V lost 4 bases, and 4 bases had no gene match. This CDR3 region has 17 residues. CDR1 and CDR2 (germline): SGHRS, YFSETQ. This CDR3 reads CASSLGLAGANTGELFF. The CDR3 DNA reads as TGCGCCAGCAGCCTGGGACTAGCGGGGGCTAACACCGGGGAGCTGTTTTTT.

This chain links TRBV5-6 with TRBJ1-2; no clear D. Trimming stripped 0 bases from V and 2 bases from J, with 11 bases between. The CDR3 is made up of 15 amino acids. Germline V gives CDR1 SGHDT, CDR2 YYEEEE. CDR3 residues: CASSLGLAQNYGYTF. The CDR3 coding sequence is TGTGCCAGCAGCTTGGGGTTGGCCCAGAACTATGGCTACACCTTC.

This clone was detected many times. V usage is TRBV6-5 and J usage is TRBJ2-7; 13 bases are shared with TRBD2. Germline-derived CDR1 and CDR2 are MNHEY and SVGAGI. The V gene end was trimmed by 4 bases and the J gene end by 6 bases; junction bases not matched to a gene: 6. The CDR3 spans 15 residues. The DNA of the CDR3 is TGTGCCAGCAGTTCTCCGGGACTAGCGGGGCGCGAGCAGTACTTC. Its protein product is CASSSPGLAGREQYF.

This chain connects TRBV5-6 to TRBJ1-2; 7 nucleotides match TRBD1. In germline, CDR1 is SGHDT, CDR2 YYEEEE. This CDR3 contains 13 residues. With 3 bases clipped from V and 7 bases from J, the junction kept 6 bases outside the gene matches. Here the CDR3 DNA reads TGTGCCAGCAGCTCGGACAGGCCGATTGGCTACACCTTC. Protein product: CASSSDRPIGYTF.

This clone was observed a few times. The genes are TRBV19 and TRBJ2-7; D is undetermined. The germline V gene encodes CDR1 LNHDA and CDR2 SQIVND (reference sequence). CDR3 length: 13 amino acids. The germline V and J ends were trimmed by 9 bases and 2 bases, with 14 bases remaining between them. The CDR3 sequence: CASRSLLTYEQYF. The CDR3 DNA reads TGTGCCAGCCGAAGCCTCCTGACCTACGAGCAGTACTTC.